A single sample gave rise to the 30 T cell receptor beta chains below, sequenced in a study of CD8 T cells in Susac syndrome. The RNA, about 0.5 to 1 ug, was put through reverse transcription using random hexamers. TCRdb re-analysed the immunoSEQ multiplex PCR reads in MiXCR, keeping a single row per CDR3 protein. The sample contains 95,000 to 150,000 distinct CDR3 sequences, about 94% of which appear only once. The sequencing input was CD8+ T cells from PBMCs. All receptors come from a human donor with Susac syndrome.

The CDR3 loop reads CAGSAGETQYF. The CDR3 DNA sequence: TGTGCCGGTAGCGCGGGAGAGACCCAGTACTTC. The chain has TRBV6-2 or TRBV6-3 and TRBJ2-5; D is possibly TRBD2 (5 bases). The CDR3 extends over 11 amino acids. The germline V gene encodes CDR1 MNHEY and CDR2 SVGEGT. Trimming removed 11 bases from V and 4 bases from J, with 11 bases in between.

The chain employs TRBV20-1 and TRBJ2-7, with a weak D call TRBD2 (7 bases). Germline V gene sequence: CDR1 DFQATT, CDR2 SNEGSKA (reference sequence). Trimming pared 0 bases from V and 4 bases from J, leaving 16 bases between. The CDR3 has 15 residues. In DNA form, the CDR3 reads TGCAGTGCTAGAGATTTAAGGGGGGGCTGGTACGAGCAGTACTTC. Translated, it gives CSARDLRGGWYEQYF.

The J gene is TRBJ1-1, the V gene TRBV7-9; TRBD1 is a possible D gene (6 bases). Trimming cost V 2 bases and J 7 bases, with 8 bases left between them. This CDR3 is built from 12 residues. The germline gives CDR1 SEHNR, CDR2 FQNEAQ (reference sequence). CDR3 sequence: CASSLSGVEAFF. CDR3 nucleotide sequence: TGTGCCAGCAGCTTATCAGGGGTTGAAGCTTTCTTT.

The J gene is TRBJ2-7, the V gene TRBV14; 9 bases are a match to TRBD1. Germline CDR1 is SGHDN and CDR2 is FVKESK. The ends lost 4 bases at V and 4 bases at J; junction bases unmatched: 5. The CDR3 contains 14 residues. DNA of the CDR3: TGTGCCAGCAGCCGTCGGGACAGGGATTACGAGCAGTACTTC. Protein sequence: CASSRRDRDYEQYF.

J is TRBJ2-5 and V is TRBV27; 10 bases fit TRBD2. There are 17 residues in the CDR3. V shed 4 bases, J shed 5 bases, and the junction held 13 bases outside the gene matches. Germline values: CDR1 MNHEY, CDR2 SMNVEV (reference sequence). The CDR3 DNA follows: TGTGCCAGCAGTTCCCCCCGGATAGCGGGGGGAGGGGAGACCCAGTACTTC. As protein: CASSSPRIAGGGETQYF.

This chain connects TRBV12-3 or TRBV12-4 to TRBJ1-5; D is possibly TRBD1 (5 bases). This CDR3 has 16 residues. The V end lost 3 bases, the J end lost 4 bases, and 16 bases lay between the germline ends. The DNA of the CDR3 is TGTGCCAGCAGTTTGGTAGTCGGGGAGGGGAATCAGCCCCAGCATTTT. Translated, it gives CASSLVVGEGNQPQHF.

The chain is built from TRBV30 and TRBJ2-5, with TRBD2 identical over 10 bases. The CDR3 has 17 amino acids. Per germline, CDR1 GTSNPN and CDR2 SVGIG (reference sequence). The V and J ends lost 4 bases and 2 bases, in that order; junction bases with no gene match: 13. CDR3 bases: TGTGCCTGGACTATTACGAGGATAGCGGGGGGACAAGAGACCCAGTACTTC. This encodes CAWTITRIAGGQETQYF.

This clonotype appeared a single time. The chain carries TRBV5-6 and TRBJ2-3; TRBD2 might be the D (6 bases). The CDR3 contains 15 residues. Germline V gene lookup returns CDR1 SGHDT and CDR2 YYEEEE. The V and J ends lost 4 bases and 2 bases respectively, with 14 bases between them. For the CDR3, the DNA is TGTGCCAGCAGCGGGGGACTGATATTCACAGATACGCAGTATTTT. Translating gives CASSGGLIFTDTQYF.

The rearrangement uses TRBV29-1 and TRBJ2-7; D is ambiguous. CDR1 and CDR2 (germline): SQVTM, ANQGSEA. V was cut by 0 bases and J by 0 bases, with 21 bases left in between. The CDR3 runs to 18 residues. The CDR3 nucleotides read TGCAGCGTTGAAGACTGGAAGGTAACGGGCCGTAGCTCCTACGAGCAGTACTTC. This translates into CSVEDWKVTGRSSYEQYF.

The chain recombines TRBV5-1 with TRBJ1-2; 7 positions agree with TRBD1. The CDR3 extends over 11 amino acids. The V gene end was trimmed by 8 bases and the J gene end by 4 bases; junction bases not matched to a gene: 2. CDR1 SGHRS and CDR2 YFSETQ come from the germline V gene. CDR3 DNA sequence: TGCGCCAGTCGGGACAGCTATGGCTACACCTTC. Its translation: CASRDSYGYTF.

The chain is built from TRBV9 and TRBJ1-1; maybe TRBD1 (6 bases). Trimming cost V 0 bases and J 0 bases, with 9 bases left between them. CDR1 SGDLS and CDR2 YYNGEE come from the germline V gene. This CDR3 has 15 residues. CDR3 sequence reads: CASSVEGTLNTEAFF. The CDR3 DNA reads as TGTGCCAGCAGCGTAGAAGGGACACTGAACACTGAAGCTTTCTTT.

The J gene is TRBJ2-1, the V gene TRBV24-1; D remains unclear. CDR1 is KGHDR, CDR2 SFDVKD, per germline. Trimming cost V 0 bases and J 4 bases, with 9 bases left between them. The CDR3 loop spans 15 amino acids. The CDR3 here is CATSDLTGQYNEQFF. In DNA, the CDR3 is TGTGCCACCAGTGATTTGACTGGGCAATACAATGAGCAGTTCTTC.

This clonotype was recorded only once. The rearrangement uses TRBV4-1 and TRBJ2-7, with D perhaps assigned TRBD1 or TRBD2 (6 bases each). The CDR3 covers 15 residues. V lost 3 bases, J lost 4 bases, and 16 bases lay in between. Germline loops: CDR1 MGHRA, CDR2 YSYEKL. The CDR3 region is CASSHGGRVVYEQYF. The CDR3 nucleotides are TGCGCCAGCAGCCATGGGGGGCGGGTGGTGTACGAGCAGTACTTC.

This rearrangement joins TRBV15 to TRBJ1-4; no firm D call. The V gene lost 2 bases and the J gene lost 6 bases, with 13 bases spanning the gap. The CDR3 runs 15 residues. The germline gives CDR1 LNHNV, CDR2 YYDKDF (reference sequence). CDR3 coding DNA: TGTGCCACCAGCAGATCACGCGGGAGTGATGAAAAACTGTTTTTT. Protein: CATSRSRGSDEKLFF.

This chain uses TRBV6-5 with TRBJ1-5; maybe TRBD1 (5 bases). V was trimmed by 5 bases and J by 8 bases, leaving 13 bases between them. CDR1 and CDR2 from the germline V gene are MNHEY and SVGAGI. This CDR3 region has 13 residues. The chain's CDR3 is CASSEGSGKPQHF. CDR3 DNA: TGTGCCAGCAGTGAGGGGTCCGGTAAGCCCCAGCATTTT.

In this sample, this clonotype turned up once. This sequence joins TRBV4-2 and TRBJ2-3, with 10 nucleotides matching TRBD1. V shed 0 bases, J shed 4 bases, and the junction held 4 bases outside the gene matches. The CDR3 contains 16 residues. Looked up from germline, CDR1 is LGHNA and CDR2 is YNFKEQ. The CDR3 DNA is TGTGCCAGCAGCCAAGATAGGGGACAGGGGTCAGATACGCAGTATTTT. Translation gives CASSQDRGQGSDTQYF.

The CDR3 DNA reads as TGTGCCAGCAGTGACCAGGGGACTCACAATGAGCAGTTCTTC. Encoded protein: CASSDQGTHNEQFF. This chain joins TRBV6-4 and TRBJ2-1; D is perhaps TRBD1 or TRBD2 (6 bases each). CDR1 is MRHNA and CDR2 is SNTAGT in the germline V gene. Trimming stripped 2 bases from V and 5 bases from J, with 10 bases between. The CDR3 extends over 14 amino acids.

This clonotype appeared once. This chain uses TRBV20-1 with TRBJ2-7; D may correspond to TRBD1 or TRBD2 (5 bases each). This CDR3 comprises 17 residues. V gave up 2 bases and J gave up 3 bases, with 23 bases separating them. Germline CDR1 is DFQATT and CDR2 is SNEGSKA (reference sequence). The CDR3 DNA reads as TGCAGTGCTAGACTCCGGGACCTTACTAACCCCTTCTACGAGCAGTACTTC. Protein product: CSARLRDLTNPFYEQYF.

The chain joins TRBV7-8 to TRBJ2-7, with D hard to call. Germline values: CDR1 SGHVS, CDR2 FQNEAQ. The V and J ends lost 5 bases and 3 bases respectively, with 11 bases between them. The CDR3 totals 13 residues. CDR3 residues: CASSPTSGYEQYF. CDR3 nucleotides: TGTGCCAGCAGCCCTACTTCAGGCTACGAGCAGTACTTC.

The gene calls are TRBV11-2 and TRBJ2-2, with D perhaps TRBD1 (6 bases). The germline V and J ends were trimmed by 2 bases and 3 bases, with 16 bases remaining between them. Germline V gene sequence: CDR1 SGHAT, CDR2 FQNNGV. The CDR3 totals 17 residues. The CDR3 spells CASSLRETGSYTGELFF. The DNA of the CDR3 is TGTGCCAGCAGCTTAAGAGAAACAGGGTCGTACACCGGGGAGCTGTTTTTT.

The V call is TRBV4-3, the J call TRBJ2-4; no reliable D call. Germline CDR1 reads LGHNA; CDR2 reads YSLEER. CDR3 length: 15 amino acids. Deletions cut 0 bases from V and 3 bases from J, with 9 bases between. The CDR3 DNA reads as TGCGCCAGCAGCCAAGAGGGTGTAGGCAAAAACATTCAGTACTTC. Translated, it gives CASSQEGVGKNIQYF.

This chain joins TRBV24-1 and TRBJ2-5; D is perhaps TRBD1 (6 bases). Germline values: CDR1 KGHDR, CDR2 SFDVKD. CDR3 length: 15 residues. V lost 7 bases and J lost 2, with 16 bases in between. As DNA, the CDR3 is TGTGCCACCAGCGCAACAGGGTCTGTACAAGAGACCCAGTACTTC. Protein: CATSATGSVQETQYF.

CDR3 sequence reads: CAISPSLGTSGELFF. The CDR3 DNA is TGTGCCATCAGTCCTTCCCTTGGGACGTCCGGGGAGCTGTTTTTT. The chain employs TRBV10-3 and TRBJ2-2; D could derive from TRBD1 or TRBD2 (5 bases each). The length of the CDR3 is 15 residues. The germline CDR1 and CDR2 sequences are ENHRY and SYGVKD. Between the trimmed V and J ends, which lost 5 bases and 6 bases, there was a span of 16 bases.

The rearrangement joins TRBV6-2 or TRBV6-3 to TRBJ2-1; the D gene is possibly TRBD1 (5 bases). Looked up from germline, CDR1 is MNHEY and CDR2 is SVGEGT. The V end lost 4 bases, the J end lost 7 bases, and 11 bases lay between the germline ends. The CDR3 sequence is 13 residues long. The CDR3 is CASSWTSFNEQFF. In DNA form, the CDR3 reads TGTGCCAGCAGTTGGACAAGCTTTAATGAGCAGTTCTTC.

The V call is TRBV15, the J call TRBJ1-4; D perhaps matches TRBD1 (5 bases). Germline V gene lookup returns CDR1 LNHNV and CDR2 YYDKDF (reference sequence). Trimming left V 0 bases short and J 8 bases short, with 19 bases between. The CDR3 runs 17 residues. The chain's CDR3 is CATSRDQGIRQREKLFF. The CDR3 coding sequence is TGTGCCACCAGCAGAGATCAGGGAATACGACAGAGGGAAAAACTGTTTTTT.

This clonotype was detected once. The chain recombines TRBV30 with TRBJ1-3, with D possibly matching TRBD1 (5 bases). This CDR3 spans 13 amino acids. Germline CDR1 is GTSNPN and CDR2 is SVGIG (reference sequence). V was cut by 5 bases and J by 0 bases, with 8 bases left in between. In DNA form, the CDR3 reads TGTGCCTGGCAGGGCCTCTCTGGAAACACCATATATTTT. It codes for CAWQGLSGNTIYF.

The chain joins TRBV10-3 to TRBJ2-7, with 9 bases fitting TRBD1. Per germline, CDR1 ENHRY and CDR2 SYGVKD. The CDR3 covers 15 residues. The ends lost 2 bases at V and 3 bases at J; junction bases unmatched: 5. CDR3 residues: CAISEGGQGNYEQYF. The CDR3 region has the DNA TGTGCCATCAGTGAGGGGGGACAGGGAAACTACGAGCAGTACTTC.

The rearrangement joins TRBV11-2 to TRBJ2-1; TRBD2 might be the D (6 bases). CDR3 length: 21 residues. Trimming removed 2 bases from V and 0 bases from J, with 26 bases in between. The germline V gene encodes CDR1 SGHAT and CDR2 FQNNGV. The DNA of the CDR3 is TGTGCCAGCAGCTTACGGCCAATAGCGGACCTTAGGCTTAGCTCCTACAATGAGCAGTTCTTC. Translation gives CASSLRPIADLRLSSYNEQFF.

The chain employs TRBV13 and TRBJ1-2; D is uncertain. This CDR3 contains 11 residues. From germline, CDR1 is PRHDT and CDR2 FYEKMQ (reference sequence). Between the trimmed V and J ends, which lost 4 bases and 6 bases, there was a span of 6 bases. Here the CDR3 reads CASSSVHGYTF. CDR3 nucleotides: TGTGCCAGCAGCTCGGTGCATGGCTACACCTTC. Combining the CDR3 with reference TRBV13 and TRBJ1-2 gives the whole variable domain AAGVIQSPRHLIKEKRETATLKCYPIPRHDTVYWYQQGPGQDPQFLISFYEKMQSDKGSIPDRFSAQQFSDYHSELNMSSLELGDSALYFCASSSVHGYTFGSGTRLTVV.

The chain joins TRBV9 to TRBJ2-7, with 8 bases identical to TRBD1. The CDR3 consists of 15 residues. V gave up 4 bases and J gave up 6 bases; unmatched junction bases: 12. CDR1 is SGDLS, CDR2 YYNGEE, per germline. CDR3 bases: TGTGCCAGCAGCCCCGGACAGGGCCCTACAGTCGAGCAGTACTTC. Its protein is CASSPGQGPTVEQYF.